This T cell receptor beta chain was identified during a study of blood T cell repertoires in COVID-19. V lost 4 bases and J lost 9, with 19 bases in between. Germline CDR1 MNHNY, CDR2 SVGAGI (reference sequence). This CDR3 has 16 residues. Using immunoSEQ multiplex PCR, the repertoire was profiled, and TCRdb retains in-frame clones only, with some absent. The table includes roughly 120,000 clones, 80% to 90% detected once. The sequence was collected from a man between 65 and 80 years old who had recovered from COVID-19. Input material: peripheral blood. This chain joins TRBV6-6 and TRBJ1-6; D gene ambiguous. This chain's CDR3 is CASSSLRGFVGSPLHF. CDR3 sequence (DNA): TGTGCCAGCAGTTCGCTTCGAGGGTTCGTCGGTTCACCCCTCCACTTT.